A selection of T cell receptor beta chains follows, all from one sample in a study of glioma-infiltrating T cells. MiXCR, applied by TCRdb to the multiplex PCR reads, yields one record per CDR3 protein. This sample has more than 350,000 distinct CDR3 sequences; roughly two fifths occur once, and the top ten carry around 13%. The sample was glioma tissue, nonneoplastic brain tissue, or PBMCs (not recorded which). The receptors here all came from a human donor with low-grade glioma or glioblastoma, undergoing nonglioma brain surgery, or in good health (not recorded which). CDR3s include the opening cysteine and the closing phenylalanine or tryptophan. Each record gives: V gene, clone size, J gene, D gene, CDR3 protein, CDR3 DNA. The D gene is left open where the match is weak. Clone size, where shown, is once, few, many, or a class for clones that have expanded.

v_gene: TRBV5-6; abundance: few; j_gene: TRBJ2-3; d_gene: NA; CDR3aa: CASSRLTTSTDTQYF; CDR3nt: TGTGCCAGCAGCCGTCTGACAACTAGCACAGATACGCAGTATTTT
v_gene: TRBV5-1; abundance: NA; j_gene: TRBJ2-3; d_gene: NA; CDR3aa: CASSGLLGTDTQYF; CDR3nt: TGCGCCAGCAGCGGGCTTCTGGGGACAGATACGCAGTATTTT
v_gene: TRBV20-1; abundance: NA; j_gene: TRBJ1-1; d_gene: TRBD1; CDR3aa: CSARQGAAGEASF; CDR3nt: TGCAGTGCTAGACAGGGGGCCGCGGGTGAAGCTTCCTTT
v_gene: TRBV28; abundance: once; j_gene: TRBJ2-5; d_gene: NA; CDR3aa: CASSCWVEEAQYF; CDR3nt: TGTGCCAGCAGTTGCTGGGTTGAAGAGGCCCAGTACTTC
v_gene: TRBV20-1; abundance: many; j_gene: TRBJ1-4; d_gene: TRBD1; CDR3aa: CSARHQTGKLF; CDR3nt: TGCAGTGCTAGACACCAGACAGGGAAACTTTTT
v_gene: TRBV7-2; abundance: NA; j_gene: TRBJ1-3; d_gene: TRBD1; CDR3aa: CASSFDRGGGNTIYF; CDR3nt: TGTGCCAGCAGCTTCGACAGGGGTGGAGGAAACACCATATATTTT
v_gene: TRBV7-2; abundance: NA; j_gene: TRBJ2-3; d_gene: NA; CDR3aa: CASSPWGGGSDTQYF; CDR3nt: TGTGCCAGCAGCCCCTGGGGAGGGGGGTCAGATACGCAGTATTTT
v_gene: TRBV5-4; abundance: NA; j_gene: TRBJ1-1; d_gene: NA; CDR3aa: CASSVSARTNTEAFF; CDR3nt: TGTGCCAGCAGCGTGTCAGCACGGACGAACACTGAAGCTTTCTTT
v_gene: TRBV18; abundance: NA; j_gene: TRBJ2-3; d_gene: NA; CDR3aa: CASSPPSGTDTQYF; CDR3nt: TGTGCCAGCTCACCGCCTAGCGGCACAGATACGCAGTATTTT
v_gene: TRBV7-2; abundance: few; j_gene: TRBJ2-7; d_gene: NA; CDR3aa: CASSQDGQSYEQYF; CDR3nt: TGTGCCAGCAGCCAGGACGGACAATCCTACGAGCAGTACTTC
v_gene: TRBV5-1; abundance: NA; j_gene: TRBJ2-7; d_gene: NA; CDR3aa: CASSLVAGSYEQYF; CDR3nt: TGCGCCAGCAGCTTAGTGGCGGGTTCCTACGAGCAGTACTTC
v_gene: TRBV2; abundance: few; j_gene: TRBJ1-2; d_gene: NA; CDR3aa: CASSYRLQGPLYGYTF; CDR3nt: TGTGCCAGCAGTTATCGCTTACAGGGCCCTCTATATGGCTACACCTTC
v_gene: TRBV20-1; abundance: many; j_gene: TRBJ2-3; d_gene: NA; CDR3aa: CSASEGTGTDTQYF; CDR3nt: TGCAGTGCTAGTGAGGGGACTGGCACAGATACGCAGTATTTT
v_gene: TRBV12-3/TRBV12-4; abundance: NA; j_gene: TRBJ1-5; d_gene: NA; CDR3aa: CASSLTGPSNQPQHF; CDR3nt: TGTGCCAGCAGTCTCACGGGCCCCAGCAATCAGCCCCAGCATTTT